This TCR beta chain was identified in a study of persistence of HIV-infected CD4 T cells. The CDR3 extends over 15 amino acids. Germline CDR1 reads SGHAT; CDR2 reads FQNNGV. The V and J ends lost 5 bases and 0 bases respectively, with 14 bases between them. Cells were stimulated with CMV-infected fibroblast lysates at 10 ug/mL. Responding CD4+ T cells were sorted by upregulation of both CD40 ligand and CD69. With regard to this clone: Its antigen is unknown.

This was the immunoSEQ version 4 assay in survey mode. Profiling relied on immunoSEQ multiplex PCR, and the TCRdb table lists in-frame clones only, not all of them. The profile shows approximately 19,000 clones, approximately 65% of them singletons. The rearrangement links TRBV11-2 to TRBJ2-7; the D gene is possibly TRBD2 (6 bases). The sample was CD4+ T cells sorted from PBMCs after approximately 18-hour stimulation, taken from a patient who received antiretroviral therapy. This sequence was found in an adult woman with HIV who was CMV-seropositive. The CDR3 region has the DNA TGTGCCAGCAGCCGAACCGGGGACTTCTCCTACGAGCAGTACTTC. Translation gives CASSRTGDFSYEQYF.